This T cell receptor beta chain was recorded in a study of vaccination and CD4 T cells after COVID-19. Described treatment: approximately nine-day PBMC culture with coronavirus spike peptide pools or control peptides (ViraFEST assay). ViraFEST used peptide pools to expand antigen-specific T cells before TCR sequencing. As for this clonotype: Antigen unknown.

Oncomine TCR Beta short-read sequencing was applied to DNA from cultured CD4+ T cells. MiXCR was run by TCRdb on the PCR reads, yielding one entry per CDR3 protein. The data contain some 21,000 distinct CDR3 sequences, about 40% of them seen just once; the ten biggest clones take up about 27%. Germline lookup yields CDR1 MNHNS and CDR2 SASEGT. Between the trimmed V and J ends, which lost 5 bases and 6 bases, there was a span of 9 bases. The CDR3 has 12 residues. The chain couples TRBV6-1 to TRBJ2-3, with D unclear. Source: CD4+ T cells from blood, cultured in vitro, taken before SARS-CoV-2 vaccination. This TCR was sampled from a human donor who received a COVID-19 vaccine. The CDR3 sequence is CASSPMGDTQYF. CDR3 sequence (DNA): TGTGCCAGCAGTCCTATGGGGGATACGCAGTATTTT.